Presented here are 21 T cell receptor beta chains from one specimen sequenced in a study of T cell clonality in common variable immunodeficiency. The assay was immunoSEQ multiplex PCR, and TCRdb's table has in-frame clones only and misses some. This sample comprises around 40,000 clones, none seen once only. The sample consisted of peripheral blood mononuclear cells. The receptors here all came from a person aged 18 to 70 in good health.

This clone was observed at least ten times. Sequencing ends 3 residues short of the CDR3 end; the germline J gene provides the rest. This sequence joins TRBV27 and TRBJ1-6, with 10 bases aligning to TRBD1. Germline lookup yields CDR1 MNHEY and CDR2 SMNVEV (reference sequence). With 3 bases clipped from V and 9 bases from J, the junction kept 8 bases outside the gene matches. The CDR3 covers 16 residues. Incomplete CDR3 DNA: TGTGCCAGCAGTTTTTTCTTGGGACAGGGGTCTTCACCC. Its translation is CASSFFLGQGSSP. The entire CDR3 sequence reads CASSFFLGQGSSPLHF.

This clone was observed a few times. The CDR3 is CASSIETGGNEKLFF. The sequenced CDR3 bases are TGTGCCAGTAGTATAGAGACAGGGGGGAATGAAAAA. The rearrangement uses TRBV19 and TRBJ1-4; 9 positions match TRBD1. The read gets to within 3 residues of the CDR3 end, and the germline J gene fills in the rest. The CDR3 is 15 residues long. Looked up from germline, CDR1 is LNHDA and CDR2 is SQIVND (reference sequence). J gave up 5 bases and V 0 bases, and 1 base lay outside the gene matches.

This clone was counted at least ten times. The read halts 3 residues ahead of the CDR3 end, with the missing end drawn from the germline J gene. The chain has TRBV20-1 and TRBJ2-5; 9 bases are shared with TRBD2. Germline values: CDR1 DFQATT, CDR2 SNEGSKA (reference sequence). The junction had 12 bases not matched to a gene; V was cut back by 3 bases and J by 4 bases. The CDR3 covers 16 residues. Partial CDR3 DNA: TGCAGTGCTAGTTTGGGCGGGAGGGCCACGGGAGAGACC. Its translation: CSASLGGRATGET. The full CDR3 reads CSASLGGRATGETQYF.

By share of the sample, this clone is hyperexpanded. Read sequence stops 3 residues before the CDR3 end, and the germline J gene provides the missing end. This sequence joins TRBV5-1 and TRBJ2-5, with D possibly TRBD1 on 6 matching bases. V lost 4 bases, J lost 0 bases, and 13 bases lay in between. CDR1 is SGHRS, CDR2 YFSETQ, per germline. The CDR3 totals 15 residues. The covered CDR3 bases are TGCGCCAGCAGCGAAGGGACAAAGTACCAAGAGACC. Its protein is CASSEGTKYQET. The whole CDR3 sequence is CASSEGTKYQETQYF.

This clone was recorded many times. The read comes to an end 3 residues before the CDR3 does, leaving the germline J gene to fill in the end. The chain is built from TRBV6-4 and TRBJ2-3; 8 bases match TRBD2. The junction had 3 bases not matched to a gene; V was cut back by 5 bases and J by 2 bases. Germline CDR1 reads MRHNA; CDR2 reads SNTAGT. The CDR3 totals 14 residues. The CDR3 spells CASSLSGDTDTQYF. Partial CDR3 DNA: TGTGCCAGCAGTCTTAGCGGGGACACAGATACG.

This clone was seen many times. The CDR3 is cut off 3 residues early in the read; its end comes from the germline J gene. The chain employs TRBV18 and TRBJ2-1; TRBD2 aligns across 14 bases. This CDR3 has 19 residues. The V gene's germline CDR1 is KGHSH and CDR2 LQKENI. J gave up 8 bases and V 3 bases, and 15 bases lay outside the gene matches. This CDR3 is CASSPRPRLAGGRIDEQFF. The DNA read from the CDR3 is TGTGCCAGCTCACCGCGGCCCCGACTAGCGGGGGGGCGTATTGATGAG.

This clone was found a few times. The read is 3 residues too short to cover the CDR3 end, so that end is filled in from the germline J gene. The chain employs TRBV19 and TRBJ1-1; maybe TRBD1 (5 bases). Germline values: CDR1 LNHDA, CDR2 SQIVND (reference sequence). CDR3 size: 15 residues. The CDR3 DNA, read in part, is TGTGCCAGTAACCGCCCTGGGGCATACTTCTATGGC. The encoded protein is CASNRPGAYFYG. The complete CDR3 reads CASNRPGAYFYGAFF. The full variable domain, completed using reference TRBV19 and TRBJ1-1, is DGGITQSPKYLFRKEGQNVTLSCEQNLNHDAMYWYRQDPGQGLRLIYYSQIVNDFQKGDIAEGYSVSREKKESFPLTVTSAQKNPTAFYLCASNRPGAYFYGAFFGQGTRLTVV.

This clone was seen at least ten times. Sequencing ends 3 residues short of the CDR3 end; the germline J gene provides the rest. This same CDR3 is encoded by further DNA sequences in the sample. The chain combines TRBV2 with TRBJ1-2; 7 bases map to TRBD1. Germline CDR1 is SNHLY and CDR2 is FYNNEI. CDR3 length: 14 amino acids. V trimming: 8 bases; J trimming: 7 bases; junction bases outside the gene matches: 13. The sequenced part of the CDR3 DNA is TGTGCCAGCTTGTTCGGCACAGGGGTAAGTGGC. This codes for CASLFGTGVSG. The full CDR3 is CASLFGTGVSGYTF.

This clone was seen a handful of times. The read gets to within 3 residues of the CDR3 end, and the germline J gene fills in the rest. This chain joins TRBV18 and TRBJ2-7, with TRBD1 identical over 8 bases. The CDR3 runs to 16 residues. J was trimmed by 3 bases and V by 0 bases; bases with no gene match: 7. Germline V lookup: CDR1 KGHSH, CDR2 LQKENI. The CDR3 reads CASSPPDRDNYYEQYF. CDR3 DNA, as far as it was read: TGTGCCAGCTCACCACCGGACAGGGATAATTACTACGAG.

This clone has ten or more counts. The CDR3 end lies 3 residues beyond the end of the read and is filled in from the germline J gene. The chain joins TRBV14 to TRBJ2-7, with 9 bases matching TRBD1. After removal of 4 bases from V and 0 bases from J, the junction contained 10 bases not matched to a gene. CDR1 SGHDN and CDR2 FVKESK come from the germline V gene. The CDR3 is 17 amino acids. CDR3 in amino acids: CASSPRPGQGSSYEQYF. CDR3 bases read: TGTGCCAGCAGCCCCCGCCCCGGACAGGGGTCCTCCTACGAG. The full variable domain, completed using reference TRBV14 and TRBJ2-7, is EAGVTQFPSHSVIEKGQTVTLRCDPISGHDNLYWYRRVMGKEIKFLLHFVKESKQDESGMPNNRFLAERTGGTYSTLKVQPAELEDSGVYFCASSPRPGQGSSYEQYFGPGTRLTVT.

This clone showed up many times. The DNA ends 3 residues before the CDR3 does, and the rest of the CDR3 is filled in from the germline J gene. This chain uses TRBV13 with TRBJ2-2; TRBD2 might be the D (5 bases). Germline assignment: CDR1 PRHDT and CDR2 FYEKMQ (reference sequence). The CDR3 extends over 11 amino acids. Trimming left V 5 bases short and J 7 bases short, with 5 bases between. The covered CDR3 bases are TGTGCCAGCAGCGCGGGCGGGGAG. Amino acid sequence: CASSAGGE. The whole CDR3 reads CASSAGGELFF. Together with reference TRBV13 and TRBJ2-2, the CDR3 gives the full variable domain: AAGVIQSPRHLIKEKRETATLKCYPIPRHDTVYWYQQGPGQDPQFLISFYEKMQSDKGSIPDRFSAQQFSDYHSELNMSSLELGDSALYFCASSAGGELFFGEGSRLTVL.

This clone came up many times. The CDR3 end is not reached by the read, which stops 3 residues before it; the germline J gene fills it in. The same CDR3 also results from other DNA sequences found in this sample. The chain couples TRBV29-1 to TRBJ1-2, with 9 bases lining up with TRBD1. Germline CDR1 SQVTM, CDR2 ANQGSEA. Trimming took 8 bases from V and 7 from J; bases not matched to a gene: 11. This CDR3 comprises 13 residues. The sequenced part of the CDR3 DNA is TGCAGCACCCGGGACAGGGTATTGGGTGGC. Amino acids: CSTRDRVLGG. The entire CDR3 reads CSTRDRVLGGYTF.

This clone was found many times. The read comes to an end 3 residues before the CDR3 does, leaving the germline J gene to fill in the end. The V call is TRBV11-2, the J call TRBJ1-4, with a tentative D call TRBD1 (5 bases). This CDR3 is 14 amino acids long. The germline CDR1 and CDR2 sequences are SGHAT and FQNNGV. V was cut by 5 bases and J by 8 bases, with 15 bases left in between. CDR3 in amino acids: CASSPLQGREKLFF. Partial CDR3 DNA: TGTGCCAGCAGCCCGTTGCAGGGCCGGGAAAAA.

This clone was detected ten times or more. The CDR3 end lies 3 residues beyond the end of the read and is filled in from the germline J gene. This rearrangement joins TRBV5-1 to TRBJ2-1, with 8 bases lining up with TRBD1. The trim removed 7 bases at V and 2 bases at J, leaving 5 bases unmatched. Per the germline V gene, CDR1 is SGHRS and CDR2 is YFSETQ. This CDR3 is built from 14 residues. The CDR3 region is CASAGTGPYNEQFF. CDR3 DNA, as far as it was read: TGCGCCAGCGCCGGGACAGGACCCTACAATGAG.

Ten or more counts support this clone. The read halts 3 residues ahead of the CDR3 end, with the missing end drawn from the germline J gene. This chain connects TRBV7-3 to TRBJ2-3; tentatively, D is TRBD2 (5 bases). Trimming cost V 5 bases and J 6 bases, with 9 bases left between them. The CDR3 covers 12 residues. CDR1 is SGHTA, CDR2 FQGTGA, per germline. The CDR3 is CASSNERDTQYF. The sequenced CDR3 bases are TGTGCCAGCAGCAACGAGCGGGATACG.

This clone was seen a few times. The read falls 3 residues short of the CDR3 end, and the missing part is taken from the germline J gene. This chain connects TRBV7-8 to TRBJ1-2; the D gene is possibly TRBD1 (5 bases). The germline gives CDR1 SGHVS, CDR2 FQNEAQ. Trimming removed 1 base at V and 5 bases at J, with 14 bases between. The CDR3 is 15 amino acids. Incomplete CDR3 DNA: TGTGCCAGCAGCTTAGGGGGGGACGGTCTATATGGC. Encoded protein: CASSLGGDGLYG. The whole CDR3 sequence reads CASSLGGDGLYGYTF.

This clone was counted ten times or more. The covered CDR3 bases are TGTGCCAGTAAGGGGAACACTGAA. Its protein is CASKGNTE. The whole CDR3 sequence is CASKGNTEAFF. The chain combines TRBV19 with TRBJ1-1; D is unresolved. Read data end 3 residues before the CDR3 end; the end is taken from the germline J gene. The CDR3 consists of 11 residues. V lost 7 bases and J lost 1, with 4 bases in between. Germline V CDR1 and CDR2: LNHDA, SQIVND (reference sequence).

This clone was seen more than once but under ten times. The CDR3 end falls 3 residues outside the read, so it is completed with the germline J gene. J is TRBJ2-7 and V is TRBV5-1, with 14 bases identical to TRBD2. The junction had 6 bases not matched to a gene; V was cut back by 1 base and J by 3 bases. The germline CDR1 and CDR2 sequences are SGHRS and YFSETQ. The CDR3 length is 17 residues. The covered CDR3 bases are TGCGCCAGCAGCTTGAGGGGACTAGCGGGGGAAAACTACGAG. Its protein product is CASSLRGLAGENYE. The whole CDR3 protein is CASSLRGLAGENYEQYF.

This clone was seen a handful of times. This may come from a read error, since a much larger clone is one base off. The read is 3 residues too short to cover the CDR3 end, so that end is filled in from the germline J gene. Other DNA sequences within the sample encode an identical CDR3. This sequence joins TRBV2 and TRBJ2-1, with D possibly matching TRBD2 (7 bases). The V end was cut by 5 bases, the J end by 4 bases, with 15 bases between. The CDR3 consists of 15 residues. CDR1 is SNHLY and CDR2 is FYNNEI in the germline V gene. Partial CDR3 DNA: TGTGCCAGCAGTCCCAAGCGGGGACATTACAATGAG. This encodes CASSPKRGHYNE. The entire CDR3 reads CASSPKRGHYNEQFF.

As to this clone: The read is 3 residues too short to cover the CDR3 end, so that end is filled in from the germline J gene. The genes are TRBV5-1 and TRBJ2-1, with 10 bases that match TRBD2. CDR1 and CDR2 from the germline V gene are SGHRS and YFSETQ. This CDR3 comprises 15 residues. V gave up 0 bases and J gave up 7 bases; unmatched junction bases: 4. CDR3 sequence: CASSLGSSGGNEQFF. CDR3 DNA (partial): TGCGCCAGCAGCTTGGGGTCTAGCGGGGGAAATGAG.

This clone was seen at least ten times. The CDR3 loop is CSAAGDSEKLFF. The CDR3 DNA, read in part, is TGCAGCGCTGCAGGGGATAGTGAAAAA. V gene TRBV29-1 combines with J gene TRBJ1-4; D may be TRBD1 (6 bases). The read finishes 3 residues shy of the CDR3 end, and the germline J gene is used to complete it. This CDR3 has 12 amino acids. V was shortened by 7 bases and J by 7 bases, with 13 bases between the two germline ends. Germline V gene sequence: CDR1 SQVTM, CDR2 ANQGSEA.